This is a list of T cell receptor beta chains from one sample in a study of Graves' ophthalmopathy and Graves' hyperthyroidism. TCRdb re-called the multiplex PCR reads through MiXCR, storing one row per CDR3 protein. The table has hundreds of thousands of distinct CDR3 sequences, about 20% seen once; the top ten hold more than 5.5%. What was sequenced was peripheral blood. These receptor sequences come from a woman in her late teens or twenties with stable Graves' hyperthyroidism. Some clones in this sample may be carry-over from other donors' samples. CDR3s include the opening cysteine and the closing phenylalanine or tryptophan. The D gene is left open where the match is weak. A row's size may be missing; if present it is once, few, many or a size class.

V gene,D gene,clone size,J gene,CDR3 protein,CDR3 DNA
TRBV12-3/TRBV12-4,-,many,TRBJ1-2,CASRERTGRYGYTF,TGTGCCAGCAGGGAAAGAACAGGGCGGTATGGCTACACCTTC
TRBV6-5,-,few,TRBJ2-5,CASSYSDIETQYF,TGTGCCAGCAGTTACTCGGATATAGAGACCCAGTACTTC
TRBV5-6,TRBD2,many,TRBJ2-7,CASSSGLAGGTYEQYF,TGTGCCAGCAGCTCCGGACTAGCGGGGGGCACCTACGAGCAGTACTTC
TRBV28,-,-,TRBJ2-7,CASSFGRTYERYF,TGTGCCAGCAGTTTCGGGCGAACCTACGAGCGGTACTTC
TRBV6-5,TRBD1,many,TRBJ1-5,CASRGQGASGNQPQHF,TGTGCCAGCAGGGGACAGGGGGCATCTGGCAATCAGCCCCAGCATTTT
TRBV28,-,-,TRBJ2-5,CASSSLAPQETQYF,TGTGCCAGCAGTTCGTTGGCCCCCCAAGAGACCCAGTACTTC
TRBV2,TRBD1,many,TRBJ1-3,CASRGIRGLIGNTIYF,TGTGCCAGCAGAGGAATCAGGGGGCTGATTGGAAACACCATATATTTT
TRBV27,-,-,TRBJ1-6,CASSSLGNNSPLHF,TGTGCCAGCAGTTCCCTTGGTAATAATTCACCCCTCCACTTT
TRBV15,-,many,TRBJ2-7,CATSSFEQGPPYEQYF,TGTGCCACCAGCAGCTTTGAACAGGGCCCACCCTACGAGCAGTACTTC
TRBV12-3/TRBV12-4,-,many,TRBJ1-2,CASSLRSGSNYGYTF,TGTGCCAGCAGTTTAAGGTCAGGATCCAACTATGGCTACACCTTC
TRBV25-1,-,many,TRBJ1-1,CATPRREHPEAFF,TGTGCCACCCCCAGGAGGGAACACCCCGAAGCTTTCTTT
TRBV6-5,TRBD1,many,TRBJ1-2,CASSYGPGQGYGYTF,TGTGCCAGCAGTTACGGGCCGGGACAGGGATATGGCTACACCTTC
TRBV6-1,TRBD1,few,TRBJ2-7,CASMRLLTGRSYEQYF,TGTGCCAGCATGCGACTTCTGACAGGGCGATCCTACGAGCAGTACTTC
TRBV20-1,TRBD1,few,TRBJ1-1,CSARDRDRELWANAEAFF,TGCAGTGCTAGAGATCGAGACAGGGAACTTTGGGCAAACGCTGAAGCTTTCTTT
TRBV28,-,few,TRBJ1-2,CASSRPQVYGYTF,TGTGCCAGCAGTCGCCCTCAGGTCTATGGCTACACCTTC
TRBV6-1,TRBD1,many,TRBJ2-7,CASRPSGTGAYEQYF,TGTGCCAGCAGGCCCTCCGGGACAGGGGCCTACGAGCAGTACTTC
TRBV12-3/TRBV12-4,-,many,TRBJ1-5,CASSGGTNYQPQHF,TGTGCCAGCAGCGGAGGGACCAATTATCAGCCCCAGCATTTT
TRBV9,-,-,TRBJ2-2,CASSVSLGGAGELFF,TGTGCCAGCAGCGTATCACTAGGAGGGGCCGGGGAGCTGTTTTTT
TRBV24-1,-,many,TRBJ1-5,CATIRRDGNQPQHF,TGTGCCACCATTCGCCGGGACGGTAATCAGCCCCAGCATTTT
TRBV12-3/TRBV12-4,TRBD2,many,TRBJ2-7,CASSRDYYEQYF,TGTGCCAGCAGTCGGGACTACTACGAGCAGTACTTC
TRBV11-2,TRBD2,many,TRBJ2-7,CASSLGLAGAAYEQYF,TGTGCCAGCAGCCTGGGACTAGCGGGAGCTGCCTACGAGCAGTACTTC
TRBV12-3/TRBV12-4,-,many,TRBJ1-2,CASSFAVLSNWDYTF,TGTGCCAGCAGTTTCGCCGTACTGTCCAACTGGGACTACACCTTC
TRBV30,-,many,TRBJ1-2,CARQGHYGYTF,TGTGCCCGTCAGGGGCACTATGGCTACACCTTC
TRBV12-3/TRBV12-4,TRBD1,many,TRBJ2-7,CASSFIRDRIYEQYF,TGTGCCAGCAGTTTCATCAGGGACAGGATCTACGAGCAGTACTTC
TRBV12-3/TRBV12-4,-,-,TRBJ2-7,CASMSGAHYEQYF,TGTGCCAGCATGTCGGGAGCCCACTACGAGCAGTACTTC
TRBV28,-,many,TRBJ1-2,CASSPLTGGGGSGYTF,TGTGCCAGCAGCCCTCTTACGGGGGGAGGGGGTAGTGGCTACACCTTC
TRBV12-3/TRBV12-4,TRBD2,many,TRBJ2-5,CASSLSRPSGNAQETQYF,TGTGCCAGCAGTTTATCCAGGCCTAGCGGGAACGCGCAAGAGACCCAGTACTTC
TRBV24-1,TRBD1,few,TRBJ1-1,CATSDSTGGDTEAFF,TGTGCCACCAGTGACTCGACAGGGGGGGACACTGAAGCTTTCTTT
TRBV20-1,-,many,TRBJ2-7,CSASLPPLYEQYF,TGCAGTGCTAGTCTGCCTCCCCTCTACGAGCAGTACTTC